These 9 T cell receptor beta chains came from one sample sequenced in a study of regulatory T cells in long-lasting Graves disease. Regarding time point: newly diagnosed GD, antithyroid drugs for less than 3 months. Generation of the TCR library employed RNA extracted from PBMCs. Construction of the TCR beta libraries employed iRepertoire HTBI primers in conjunction with Arm-PCR of CDR3 regions. Each CDR3 protein is one row after TCRdb ran MiXCR on the multiplex PCR reads. The table shows around 450,000 distinct CDR3 sequences, with 15% to 20% occurring only once. This sample was shared with a second study, whose subject was T cells in Graves' hyperthyroidism and ophthalmopathy.

The source material was peripheral blood mononuclear cells (PBMCs), sampled at new diagnosis, from a patient treated with antithyroid drugs. Receptor source: a man aged 35 to 55 with Graves disease.

In its sample, this clonotype was seen many times. The genes are TRBV2 and TRBJ2-7; D is perhaps TRBD2 (6 bases). The germline V gene has CDR1 SNHLY and CDR2 FYNNEI. V lost 2 bases and J lost 0, with 14 bases in between. The CDR3 extends over 16 amino acids. In DNA, the CDR3 is TGTGCCAGCAGTGAAAAACTAGCTAGGAGCTCCTACGAGCAGTACTTC. Translating it yields CASSEKLARSSYEQYF.

This clonotype was counted at least ten times. The chain has TRBV7-2 and TRBJ2-7; D is unresolved. This CDR3 comprises 14 residues. V lost 5 bases and J lost 0, with 11 bases in between. Germline V gives CDR1 SGHTA, CDR2 FQGNSA. CDR3 nucleotide sequence: TGTGCCAGCAGCGTCGATATGCTCTCCTACGAGCAGTACTTC. It encodes CASSVDMLSYEQYF.

The CDR3 region is CAISEREGYNEQFF. The CDR3 DNA follows: TGTGCCATCAGTGAGCGGGAGGGTTACAATGAGCAGTTCTTC. The chain recombines TRBV10-3 with TRBJ2-1; 8 bases match TRBD2. Germline-derived CDR1 and CDR2 are ENHRY and SYGVKD. The CDR3 runs 14 residues. Trimming at V came to 2 bases and at J to 4 bases, leaving 1 base not matched to a gene.

Of note for this clonotype: A much larger clone differs from this one at a single base, so this may be a read error. The chain is built from TRBV27 and TRBJ2-1; no definite D call. CDR1 and CDR2 (germline): MNHEY, SMNVEV (reference sequence). There are 14 residues in the CDR3. As DNA, the CDR3 is TGTGCCGGCAGTTTAGGGTGGCTAGGTAAAGAGCAGTTCTTC. Translating gives CAGSLGWLGKEQFF.

This clonotype was counted many times. The chain couples TRBV20-1 to TRBJ2-7; 14 bases line up with TRBD2. The CDR3 has 16 amino acids. The V segment lost 2 bases and the J segment 5 bases; nucleotides outside the gene matches: 8. CDR1 and CDR2 (germline): DFQATT, SNEGSKA (reference sequence). CDR3 protein: CSARTSTSGRAHEQYF. DNA for the CDR3: TGCAGTGCTAGAACCTCGACTAGCGGGAGGGCCCACGAGCAGTACTTC.

This clonotype was seen many times. The V gene is TRBV28, the J gene TRBJ2-1; D is possibly TRBD2 (7 bases). CDR1 and CDR2 (germline): MDHEN, SYDVKM. The ends were cut back, 11 bases at V and 2 bases at J, with 19 bases in the middle. CDR3 length equals 15 residues. The CDR3 nucleotides are TGTGCCTCCAAGGGGGGGGGAGGCCCCTACAATGAGCAGTTCTTC. Its protein is CASKGGGGPYNEQFF.

For this clonotype: An end of the junction differs from the germline gene, which may be a read error. This chain links TRBV7-9 with TRBJ2-7; maybe TRBD2 (6 bases). This CDR3 has 16 residues. Germline V gene data show CDR1 as SEHNR and CDR2 as FQNEAQ (reference sequence). The chain's CDR3 is CASTRVGEAGADEQYF. The CDR3 DNA is TGTGCCAGCACCCGGGTGGGGGAGGCTGGCGCCGACGAACAGTACTTC.

In this sample, this clonotype turned up many times. The rearrangement uses TRBV5-1 and TRBJ2-4; D gene uncertain. This CDR3 has 14 residues. Trimming removed 0 bases at V and 8 bases at J, with 12 bases between. The germline gives CDR1 SGHRS, CDR2 YFSETQ. The CDR3 bases are TGCGCCAGCAGCTTGGGCACCGGCGAGGACATTCAGTACTTC. It translates to CASSLGTGEDIQYF.

The genes are TRBV19 and TRBJ2-3; D perhaps matches TRBD1 (5 bases). V was cut by 3 bases and J by 3 bases, with 13 bases left in between. This CDR3 contains 15 residues. Germline V gene data show CDR1 as LNHDA and CDR2 as SQIVND (reference sequence). The CDR3 nucleotides read TGTGCCAGTAGTATCCCAGGGATGATGACAGATACGCAGTATTTT. This codes for CASSIPGMMTDTQYF.